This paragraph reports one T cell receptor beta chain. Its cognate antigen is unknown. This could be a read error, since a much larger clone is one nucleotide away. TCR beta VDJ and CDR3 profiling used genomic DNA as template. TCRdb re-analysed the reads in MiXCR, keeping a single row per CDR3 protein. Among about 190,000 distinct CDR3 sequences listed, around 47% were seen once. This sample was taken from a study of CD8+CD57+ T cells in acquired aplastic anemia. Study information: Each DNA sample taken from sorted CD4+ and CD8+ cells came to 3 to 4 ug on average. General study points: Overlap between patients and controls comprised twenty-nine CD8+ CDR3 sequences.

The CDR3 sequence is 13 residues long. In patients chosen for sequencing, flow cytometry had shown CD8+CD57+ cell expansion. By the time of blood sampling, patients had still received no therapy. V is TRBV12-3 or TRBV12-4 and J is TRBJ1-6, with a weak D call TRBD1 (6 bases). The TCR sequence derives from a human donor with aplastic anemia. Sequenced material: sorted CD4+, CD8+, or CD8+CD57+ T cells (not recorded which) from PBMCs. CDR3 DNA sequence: TGTGCCAGCAGCCAAGATTGGGGGCCACCCTTCCACTTT. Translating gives CASSQDWGPPFHF.